This T cell receptor beta chain derives from a study of T cell repertoires in cytomegalovirus infection. Study-wide background: Evidence of both CMV infection and a matching HLA type came from public TCR beta signatures.

This clonotype was found many times. TCRdb passed the reads through MiXCR, listing each CDR3 protein once. The sample lists approximately 500,000 distinct CDR3 sequences; about 11% were seen once. CDR3 length equals 16 residues. V trimming: 1 base; J trimming: 5 bases; junction bases outside the gene matches: 5. CDR1 and CDR2 (germline): LGHNA, YNFKEQ. This clonotype was sampled from a human donor in good health (CMV status not recorded). Some clones in this sample may be carry-over from other donors' samples. Material: PBMCs. This rearrangement joins TRBV4-2 to TRBJ2-2; 9 bases fit TRBD2. The CDR3 loop is CASSQASGEGTGELFF. Written as DNA, the CDR3 is TGTGCCAGCAGCCAAGCTAGCGGGGAAGGAACCGGGGAGCTGTTTTTT.